Following are 5 T cell receptor beta chains from one sample sequenced in a study of blood T cell repertoires in COVID-19. Sequenced by immunoSEQ multiplex PCR; TCRdb stores in-frame clones only, minus some. The sample carries nearly 200,000 clones, about 80% recorded once. Sequenced input: peripheral blood. The receptors were gathered from a human donor with acute or convalescent COVID-19. The donor label of this sample is uncertain.

The chain combines TRBV12-3 or TRBV12-4 with TRBJ2-3, with TRBD1 matching over 9 bases. V dropped 8 bases and J dropped 5; count of bases not matched to a gene: 5. The CDR3 runs 13 residues. The CDR3 here is CASGGQGKDTQYF. CDR3 coding DNA: TGTGCCAGCGGGGGACAGGGTAAAGATACGCAGTATTTT.

The chain links TRBV12-3 or TRBV12-4 to TRBJ1-5; D ambiguous. V was shortened by 6 bases and J by 9 bases, with 12 bases between the two germline ends. CDR3 length: 12 amino acids. The CDR3 region has the DNA TGTGCCAGCAGATTGACGGCGGGGCCCCAGCATTTT. Protein product: CASRLTAGPQHF.

The V and J genes are TRBV30 and TRBJ2-1; perhaps TRBD2 as D (5 bases). The CDR3 length is 14 residues. Germline V gene data show CDR1 as GTSNPN and CDR2 as SVGIG (reference sequence). Trimming shortened V by 3 bases and J by 5 bases, and 14 bases separated the two germline ends. CDR3 in DNA: TGTGCCTGGAGGGCCGGACTGTTAAACAATGAGCAGTTCTTC. Protein product: CAWRAGLLNNEQFF.

The genes are TRBV5-1 and TRBJ2-1; the D is unclear. Germline lookup yields CDR1 SGHRS and CDR2 YFSETQ. The length of the CDR3 is 15 residues. V was trimmed by 4 bases and J by 0 bases, leaving 11 bases between them. The CDR3 here is CASSETLTSYNEQFF. The CDR3 nucleotides are TGCGCCAGCAGCGAGACACTGACCTCCTACAATGAGCAGTTCTTC.

This clone was found once. The CDR3 nucleotides read TGCAGCGCGTTATTTGCTTACGTGGGGCTCGACTACACCTTC. Translation: CSALFAYVGLDYTF. V gene TRBV29-1 combines with J gene TRBJ1-2; TRBD1 is a possible D gene (5 bases). Germline-derived CDR1 and CDR2 are SQVTM and ANQGSEA. Deletions cut 7 bases from V and 10 bases from J, with 25 bases between. The CDR3 extends over 14 amino acids.